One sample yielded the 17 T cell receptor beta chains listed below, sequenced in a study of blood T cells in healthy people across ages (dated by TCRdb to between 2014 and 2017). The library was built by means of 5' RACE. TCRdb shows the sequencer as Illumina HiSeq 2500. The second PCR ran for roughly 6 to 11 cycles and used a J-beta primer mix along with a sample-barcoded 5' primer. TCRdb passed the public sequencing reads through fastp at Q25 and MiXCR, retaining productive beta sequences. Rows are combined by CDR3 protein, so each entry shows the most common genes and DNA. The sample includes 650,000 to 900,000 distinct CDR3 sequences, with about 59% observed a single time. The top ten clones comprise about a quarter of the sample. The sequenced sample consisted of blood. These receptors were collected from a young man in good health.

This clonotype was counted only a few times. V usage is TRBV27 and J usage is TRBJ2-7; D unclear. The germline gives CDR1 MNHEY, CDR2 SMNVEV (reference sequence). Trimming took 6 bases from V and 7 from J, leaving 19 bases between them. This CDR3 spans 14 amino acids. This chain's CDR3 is CASRSSINLWEQYF. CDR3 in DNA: TGTGCCAGCAGATCCTCGATTAACTTATGGGAGCAGTACTTC.

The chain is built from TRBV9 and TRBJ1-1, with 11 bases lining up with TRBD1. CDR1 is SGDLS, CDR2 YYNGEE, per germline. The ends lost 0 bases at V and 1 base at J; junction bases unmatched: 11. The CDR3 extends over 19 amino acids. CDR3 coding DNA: TGTGCCAGCAGCGTAGGTATCCCCGGGACAGGGGGTACGAACACTGAAGCTTTCTTT. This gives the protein CASSVGIPGTGGTNTEAFF.

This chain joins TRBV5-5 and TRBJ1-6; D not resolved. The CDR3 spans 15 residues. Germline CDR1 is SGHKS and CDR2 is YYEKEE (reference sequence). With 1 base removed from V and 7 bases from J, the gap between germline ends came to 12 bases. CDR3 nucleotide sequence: TGTGCCAGCAGCTTGAGGGCTGGGCAAAATTCACCCCTCCACTTT. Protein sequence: CASSLRAGQNSPLHF. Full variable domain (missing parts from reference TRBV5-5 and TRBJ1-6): DAGVTQSPTHLIKTRGQQVTLRCSPISGHKSVSWYQQVLGQGPQFIFQYYEKEERGRGNFPDRFSARQFPNYSSELNVNALLLGDSALYLCASSLRAGQNSPLHFGNGTRLTVT.

The CDR3 bases are TGTGCCAGCAGTTCCGTCCTGTCGATTGCTTTCTTT. Translating it yields CASSSVLSIAFF. This chain uses TRBV12-3 or TRBV12-4 with TRBJ1-1, with D hard to call. The CDR3 has 12 residues. Trimming cost V 4 bases and J 11 bases, with 14 bases left between them.

CDR3 DNA sequence: TGTGCCATTACCGGGATCCACGGTACCTATGGCTACACCTTC. It codes for CAITGIHGTYGYTF. The rearrangement links TRBV10-3 to TRBJ1-2; D ambiguous. This CDR3 comprises 14 residues. Germline V gene lookup returns CDR1 ENHRY and CDR2 SYGVKD. V lost 9 bases to trimming and J lost 4 bases, with 18 bases between them.

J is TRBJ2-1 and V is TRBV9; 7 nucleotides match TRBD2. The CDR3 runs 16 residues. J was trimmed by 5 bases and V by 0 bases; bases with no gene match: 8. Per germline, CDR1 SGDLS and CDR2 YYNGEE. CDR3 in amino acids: CASSVAGLGIDNEQFF. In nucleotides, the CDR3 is TGTGCCAGCAGCGTAGCTGGACTAGGGATCGACAATGAGCAGTTCTTC. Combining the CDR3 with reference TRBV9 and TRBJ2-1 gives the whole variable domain DSGVTQTPKHLITATGQRVTLRCSPRSGDLSVYWYQQSLDQGLQFLIQYYNGEERAKGNILERFSAQQFPDLHSELNLSSLELGDSALYFCASSVAGLGIDNEQFFGPGTRLTVL.

CDR3 protein: CSASWASASYEQYF. The CDR3 bases are TGCAGTGCTAGTTGGGCTAGCGCCTCCTACGAGCAGTACTTC. The rearrangement joins TRBV20-1 to TRBJ2-7, with TRBD2 as a possible D gene (6 bases). Deletions cut 3 bases from V and 0 bases from J, with 12 bases between. This CDR3 spans 14 amino acids. The germline gives CDR1 DFQATT, CDR2 SNEGSKA (reference sequence).

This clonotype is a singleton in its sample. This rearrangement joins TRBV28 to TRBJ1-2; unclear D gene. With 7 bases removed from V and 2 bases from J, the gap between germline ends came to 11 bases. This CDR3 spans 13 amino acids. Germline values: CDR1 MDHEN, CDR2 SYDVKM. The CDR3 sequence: CASTVFGNYGYTF. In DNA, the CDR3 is TGTGCCAGCACGGTTTTTGGGAACTATGGCTACACCTTC.

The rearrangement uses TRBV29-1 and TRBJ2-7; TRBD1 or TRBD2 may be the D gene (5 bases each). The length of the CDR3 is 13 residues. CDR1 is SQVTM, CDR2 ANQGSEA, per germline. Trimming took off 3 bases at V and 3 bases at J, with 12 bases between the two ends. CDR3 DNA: TGCAGCGTTGAGGCGGACACTAGCTACGAGCAGTACTTC. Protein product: CSVEADTSYEQYF.

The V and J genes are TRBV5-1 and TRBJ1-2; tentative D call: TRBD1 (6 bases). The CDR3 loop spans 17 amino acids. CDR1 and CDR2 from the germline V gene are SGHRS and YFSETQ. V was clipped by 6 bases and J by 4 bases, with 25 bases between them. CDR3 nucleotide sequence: TGCGCCAGCAATGTTGGGGACAAGACTCCCGCGTTCTATGGCTACACCTTC. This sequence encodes CASNVGDKTPAFYGYTF.

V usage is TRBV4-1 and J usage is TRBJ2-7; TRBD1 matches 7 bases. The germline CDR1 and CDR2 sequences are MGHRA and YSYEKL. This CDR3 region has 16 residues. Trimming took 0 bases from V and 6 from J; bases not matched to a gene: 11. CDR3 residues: CASSQDTIQGVGEQYF. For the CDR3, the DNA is TGCGCCAGCAGCCAAGATACGATTCAGGGGGTCGGCGAGCAGTACTTC.

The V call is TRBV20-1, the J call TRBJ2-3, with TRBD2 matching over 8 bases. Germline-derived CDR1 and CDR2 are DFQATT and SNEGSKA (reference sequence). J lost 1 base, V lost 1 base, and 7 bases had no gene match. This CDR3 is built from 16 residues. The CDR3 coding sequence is TGCAGTGCTAGAGTGGGACTAGAAGTCGGCACAGATACGCAGTATTTT. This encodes CSARVGLEVGTDTQYF.

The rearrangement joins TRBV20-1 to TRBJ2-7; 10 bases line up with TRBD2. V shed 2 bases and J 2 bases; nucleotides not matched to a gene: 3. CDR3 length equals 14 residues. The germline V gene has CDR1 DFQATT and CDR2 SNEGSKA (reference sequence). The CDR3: CSARSSGGPYEQYF. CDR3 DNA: TGCAGTGCTAGATCTAGCGGGGGACCCTACGAGCAGTACTTC.

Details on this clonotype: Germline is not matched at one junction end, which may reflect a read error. The CDR3 region has the DNA TGTGCCAACAGCTTAGTGGGGGACTACGAGCAGTACTTC. This gives the protein CANSLVGDYEQYF. J is TRBJ2-7 and V is TRBV7-2, with D perhaps TRBD1 or TRBD2 (5 bases each). Germline V CDR1 and CDR2: SGHTA, FQGNSA. The CDR3 is 13 amino acids.

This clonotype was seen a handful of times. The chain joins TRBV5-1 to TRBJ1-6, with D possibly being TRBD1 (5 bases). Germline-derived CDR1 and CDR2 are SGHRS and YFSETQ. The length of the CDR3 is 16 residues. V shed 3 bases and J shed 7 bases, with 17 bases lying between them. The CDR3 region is CASSSGRDLENSPLHF. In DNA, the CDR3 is TGCGCCAGCAGCTCCGGCCGGGACCTCGAGAATTCACCCCTCCACTTT.

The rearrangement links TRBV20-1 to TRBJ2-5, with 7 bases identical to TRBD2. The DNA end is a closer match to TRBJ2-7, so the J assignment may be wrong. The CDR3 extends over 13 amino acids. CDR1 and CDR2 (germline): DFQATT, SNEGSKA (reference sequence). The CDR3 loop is CSATKSGAYEQYF. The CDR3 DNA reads TGCAGTGCCACCAAAAGCGGGGCTTACGAGCAGTACTTC.

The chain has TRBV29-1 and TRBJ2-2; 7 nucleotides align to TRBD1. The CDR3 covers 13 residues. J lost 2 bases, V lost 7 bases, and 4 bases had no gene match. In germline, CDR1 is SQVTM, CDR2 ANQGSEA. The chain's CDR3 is CSARDSNTGELFF. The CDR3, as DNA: TGCAGCGCTCGGGACAGCAACACCGGGGAGCTGTTTTTT.